This T cell receptor (beta chain) was recorded in a study of T cell clonotyping in hematopoietic cell transplantation (dated by TCRdb to about 2021). With respect to the entire study: Recipient samples taken before transplant were obtained following cytoreduction. The study collected some 140 blood samples from 30 to 40 consecutive transplant recipients and their related donors. Recruitment of patients was conducted between September 2015 and January 2017, and follow-up was continued until late 2020 or death.

The immunoSEQ assay, a bias-controlled multiplex PCR with V- and J-specific primers, was used to amplify TCR beta CDR3 regions from genomic DNA. In a second PCR step, the CDR3 amplicons were tagged with a proprietary barcode plus Illumina adapter sequences. An Illumina MiSeq instrument was used to sequence the CDR3 libraries. The paper's processing steps were these. Export and quality control were done with immunoSEQ Analyzer 3.0, while downstream analyses used R Bioconductor and Immunarch. Only productive rearrangements in the normalized downsampled data set went into calculating the repertoire metrics. In the normalized cohort, a clonotype counted as pathologically expanded if the clonotype was larger than 5 templates. The Inverse Simpson Index served as the measure of repertoire diversity. To capture all clonotypes, CMV-specificity analyses were performed on the non-normalized data set. Here the immuneACCESS table is served through TCRdb, limited to in-frame sequences with V and J called. Missing clones are a known gap in these copies; in checked studies unresolved V genes cover under half, and the rest lacks a known reason. V and J calls and clone size follow that table, whereas D and trimming were derived from the DNA. The sample table shows approximately 30,000 clones, and under 90% are seen once. Roughly 1.8% of the sample lies in the top ten.

What the study reported, not specific to this receptor: Broader TCR repertoire diversity after transplant was predicted by Inverse Simpson Index values from donors and from recipients before transplant. The sample size was limited, and CD4 and CD8 repertoire contributions could not be separated because cells were not sorted. Just a small fraction of recipient repertoires overlapped with donor repertoires, and more than 95% appeared de novo at the given depth. A decrease in recipient TCR diversity was observed after transplant, and a progressive increase in pathologically expanded clonotypes was seen from day 30 to day 180.

The germline V gene gives CDR1 as SGHAT and CDR2 as FQNNGV. The CDR3 covers 12 residues, taking in both the cysteine and the phenylalanine. Solely the CDR3 DNA is kept, with 36 bases framed from the first base. V loses 6 bases, J loses 5 bases, and the germline ends lie 10 bases apart. Concerning this clone itself: Its specific antigen is unknown. No per-base quality is available; no much larger clone lies one base away.

This specimen's time point label, per the study, means: recipient sample about 28 days before transplant, after cytoreduction. Blood from recipients was drawn roughly 28 days before transplant, then again at days 30, 100 and 180 after transplant. Nuclei Lysis Solution was used to extract genomic DNA from fresh or cryopreserved unfractionated peripheral blood mononuclear cells. The material was peripheral blood mononuclear cells, obtained before stem cell transplant. The receptor's source is a man in his forties or fifties with acute myeloid leukemia. Some clones in this sample may be carry-over from other donors' samples. Recombination joined TRBV11-2 with TRBJ2-5; the D gene remains uncertain. CDR3 reads: CASSQTTETQYF. The DNA reads as follows: TGTGCCAGCAGTCAAACGACCGAGACCCAGTACTTC.